This T cell receptor (beta chain) was sequenced in a study of regulatory T cells in long-lasting Graves disease. This clonotype was observed at least ten times. According to the study, TCR beta libraries were built with iRepertoire HTBI primers and CDR3-region Arm-PCR. TCRdb fed the multiplex PCR reads into MiXCR, producing one record per CDR3 protein. The data show 360,000 or so distinct CDR3 sequences, with less than 30% seen just once and 25% to 30% held by the top ten. Described time point: persistent/refractory GD, antithyroid drugs over 5 years with positive TRAb. RNA extracted from PBMCs served as the sequencing template. This TCR came from a woman aged 40 to 50 with Graves disease. The material sequenced was peripheral blood mononuclear cells (PBMCs), taken when the disease was refractory, from a patient treated with antithyroid drugs.

This CDR3 reads CASSLWGFNTEAFF. The DNA of the CDR3 is TGTGCCAGCAGTTTATGGGGCTTTAACACTGAAGCTTTCTTT. The chain recombines TRBV28 with TRBJ1-1, with no clear D. The ends were cut back, 0 bases at V and 2 bases at J, with 7 bases in the middle. Germline CDR1 is MDHEN and CDR2 is SYDVKM. This CDR3 comprises 14 residues.